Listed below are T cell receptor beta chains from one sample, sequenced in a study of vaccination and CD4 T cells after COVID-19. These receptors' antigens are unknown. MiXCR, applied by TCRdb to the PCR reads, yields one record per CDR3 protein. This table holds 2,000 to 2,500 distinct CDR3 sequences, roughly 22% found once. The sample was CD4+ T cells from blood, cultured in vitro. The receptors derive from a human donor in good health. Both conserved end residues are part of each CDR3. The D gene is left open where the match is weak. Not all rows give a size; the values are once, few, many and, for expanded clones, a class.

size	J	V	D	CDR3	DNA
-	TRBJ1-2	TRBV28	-	CASSFVNPKVDYGYTF	TGTGCCAGCAGTTTCGTAAATCCCAAAGTGGACTATGGCTACACCTTC
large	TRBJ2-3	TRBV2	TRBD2	CASSERGLAGYADTQYF	TGTGCCAGCAGTGAACGGGGACTAGCGGGATACGCAGATACGCAGTATTTT
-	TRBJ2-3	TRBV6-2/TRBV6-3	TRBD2	CASSYSLAGGLRDTQYF	TGTGCCAGCAGTTACTCCCTAGCGGGGGGGCTAAGAGATACGCAGTATTTT
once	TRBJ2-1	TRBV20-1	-	CSASRGLLISYNEQFF	TGCAGTGCTAGTAGGGGCCTTCTGATCTCCTACAATGAGCAGTTCTTC
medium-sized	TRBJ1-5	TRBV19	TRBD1	CASHQGQGMGQPQHF	TGTGCCAGTCACCAGGGACAGGGCATGGGTCAGCCCCAGCATTTT
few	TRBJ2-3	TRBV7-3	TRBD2	CASSPGLAGFTDTQYF	TGTGCCAGCAGCCCTGGACTAGCGGGGTTCACAGATACGCAGTATTTT
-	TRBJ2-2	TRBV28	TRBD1	CAHQQGDGELFF	TGTGCCCATCAACAGGGGGACGGGGAGCTGTTTTTT
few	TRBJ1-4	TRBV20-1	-	CSASRLPGFYEKLFF	TGCAGTGCTAGCCGACTTCCAGGGTTTTATGAAAAACTGTTTTTT
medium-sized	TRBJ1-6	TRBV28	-	CASSSPGGGGGSPLHF	TGTGCCAGCAGTTCTCCTGGGGGGGGCGGGGGTTCACCCCTCCACTTT
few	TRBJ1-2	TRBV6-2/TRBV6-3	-	CASSYPFLGKQGQSNYGYTF	TGTGCCAGCAGTTATCCCTTTCTGGGGAAACAAGGGCAAAGCAACTATGGCTACACCTTC
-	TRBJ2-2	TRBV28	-	CASSFGANTGELFF	TGTGCCAGCAGTTTCGGTGCGAACACCGGGGAGCTGTTTTTT
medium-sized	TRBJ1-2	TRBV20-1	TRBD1	CSARISGQGPTYGYTF	TGCAGTGCTAGGATCTCCGGACAGGGGCCAACCTATGGCTACACCTTC
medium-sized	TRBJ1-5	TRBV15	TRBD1	CATSRDLQGTGDQPQHF	TGTGCCACCAGCAGAGATCTACAAGGGACAGGGGATCAGCCCCAGCATTTT
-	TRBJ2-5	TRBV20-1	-	CSARDSVDFGETQYF	TGCAGTGCTAGAGATAGCGTCGATTTCGGAGAGACCCAGTACTTC
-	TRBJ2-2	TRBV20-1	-	CSAREGGVGELFF	TGCAGTGCTAGAGAGGGGGGCGTCGGGGAGCTGTTTTTT
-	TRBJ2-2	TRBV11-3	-	CASSLGHLTGELFF	TGTGCCAGCAGCTTGGGACACCTCACCGGGGAGCTGTTTTTT
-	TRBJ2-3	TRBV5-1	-	CASSLLGAGTDTQYF	TGCGCCAGCAGCTTGTTGGGGGCGGGCACAGATACGCAGTATTTT
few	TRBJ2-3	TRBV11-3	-	CASSSSRLDTQYF	TGTGCCAGCAGCTCATCACGGCTAGATACGCAGTATTTT
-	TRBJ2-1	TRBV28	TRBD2	CASSLGLAGKISYNEQFF	TGTGCCAGCAGTTTGGGCCTAGCGGGGAAAATTTCCTACAATGAGCAGTTCTTC
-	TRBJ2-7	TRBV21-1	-	CASNLNREIYEQYF	TGTGCCAGCAACCTAAACAGGGAAATATACGAGCAGTACTTC
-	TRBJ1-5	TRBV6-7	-	CASSYSSQSYQPQHF	TGTGCCAGCAGTTACTCATCCCAGAGCTATCAGCCCCAGCATTTT
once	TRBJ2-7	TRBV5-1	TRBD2	CASSLAGGGTYEQYF	TGCGCCAGCAGCTTGGCCGGGGGGGGGACCTACGAGCAGTACTTC
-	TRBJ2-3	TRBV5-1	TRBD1	CASSSKGQFISDTQYF	TGCGCCAGCAGCTCAAAGGGACAGTTCATCTCAGATACGCAGTATTTT
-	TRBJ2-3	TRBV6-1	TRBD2	CASSFWGSGANADTQYF	TGTGCCAGCTCATTTTGGGGGAGCGGGGCTAATGCGGATACGCAGTATTTT
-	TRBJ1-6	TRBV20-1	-	CSADRDLGSPLHF	TGCAGTGCTGACCGGGACTTGGGTTCACCCCTCCACTTT
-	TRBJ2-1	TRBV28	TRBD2	CASINWGGLAGGYEQFF	TGTGCCAGCATTAACTGGGGGGGACTAGCGGGAGGCTATGAGCAGTTCTTC
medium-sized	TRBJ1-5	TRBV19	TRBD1	CASRTRTGRNSNQPQHF	TGTGCCAGTAGGACCAGGACAGGGAGAAACAGCAATCAGCCCCAGCATTTT
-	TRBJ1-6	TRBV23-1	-	CASSHPHGHYSPLHF	TGCGCCAGCAGTCACCCACACGGACACTATTCACCCCTCCACTTT
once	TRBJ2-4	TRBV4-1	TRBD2	CASSTRTSGGVENIQYF	TGCGCCAGCAGCACTCGGACTAGCGGGGGGGTGGAAAACATTCAGTACTTC
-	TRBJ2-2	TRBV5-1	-	CASSLGQAPGEPFF	TGCGCCAGCAGCTTGGGTCAGGCCCCCGGGGAGCCGTTTTTT
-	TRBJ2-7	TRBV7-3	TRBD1	CASSQTGTGGYEQYF	TGTGCCAGCAGCCAGACCGGGACAGGAGGCTACGAGCAGTACTTC
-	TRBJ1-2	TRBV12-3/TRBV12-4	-	CASSLDSGTRGGYTF	TGTGCCAGCAGTTTAGATTCTGGGACAAGGGGTGGCTACACCTTC
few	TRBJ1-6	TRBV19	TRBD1	CASSPGQVIYSYNSPLHF	TGTGCCAGTAGTCCTGGACAGGTGATCTACTCCTATAATTCACCCCTCCACTTT
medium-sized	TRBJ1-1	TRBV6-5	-	CASSYGGGYTEAFF	TGTGCCAGCAGTTACGGTGGGGGTTACACTGAAGCTTTCTTT
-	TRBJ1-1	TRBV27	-	CASCTPVVERGPPMNTEAFF	TGTGCCAGCTGTACCCCGGTAGTTGAGAGGGGCCCTCCGATGAACACTGAAGCTTTCTTT
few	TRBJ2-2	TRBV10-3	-	CAISEFGQIVNGELFF	TGTGCCATTTCCGAGTTTGGACAGATCGTAAACGGGGAGCTGTTTTTT
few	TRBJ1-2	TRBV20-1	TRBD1	CSATLTGGGYTF	TGCAGTGCTACCCTGACAGGGGGAGGCTACACCTTC
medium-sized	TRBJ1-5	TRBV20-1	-	CSASWENQPQHF	TGCAGTGCTAGCTGGGAAAATCAGCCCCAGCATTTT
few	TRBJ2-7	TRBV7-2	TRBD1	CASSSPGQGVREQYF	TGTGCCAGCAGCTCCCCGGGACAGGGGGTACGCGAGCAGTACTTC
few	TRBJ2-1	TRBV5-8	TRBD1	CASSSGQDFPNEQFF	TGTGCCAGCAGCTCGGGACAGGACTTTCCCAATGAGCAGTTCTTC
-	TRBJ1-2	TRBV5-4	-	CASSLAMRVSGYTF	TGTGCCAGCAGCTTGGCCATGAGGGTGAGCGGCTACACCTTC
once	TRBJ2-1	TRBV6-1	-	CASSPRTESSYNEQFF	TGTGCCAGCAGTCCCCGGACAGAGAGCTCCTACAATGAGCAGTTCTTC
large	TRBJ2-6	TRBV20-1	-	CSGQYRGLSGANVLTF	TGCAGTGGCCAGTACCGGGGACTCTCTGGGGCCAACGTCCTGACTTTC
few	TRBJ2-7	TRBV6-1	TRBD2	CASSEGWGGEQYF	TGTGCCAGCAGTGAAGGTTGGGGGGGCGAGCAGTACTTC
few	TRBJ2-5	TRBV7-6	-	CASSLKAGRTGETQYF	TGTGCCAGCAGCTTAAAGGCGGGGCGCACGGGAGAGACCCAGTACTTC